The 9 T cell receptor beta chains presented below share a single source sample, sequenced in a study of shared clonotypes between healthy human individuals. Only in-frame clones appear in the TCRdb table, and some are missing; sequencing was by immunoSEQ multiplex PCR. The data show 1.6 million or so clones, around 98.5% seen once. The sample comprised naive CD4+ T cells sorted from blood. Sample subset: CD45RA+ positively selected. The receptors come from a young man in good health.

This chain uses TRBV25-1 with TRBJ1-4; D not resolved. CDR3 length equals 16 residues. Germline V gene data show CDR1 as MGHDK and CDR2 as SYGVNS. Trimming stripped 6 bases from V and 6 bases from J, with 20 bases between. The CDR3 bases are TGTGCCAGCAGCCGGGCTATATCACTACCTCATGAAAAACTGTTTTTT. It yields the protein CASSRAISLPHEKLFF. The whole variable domain, remainder taken from reference TRBV25-1 and TRBJ1-4, is EADIYQTPRYLVIGTGKKITLECSQTMGHDKMYWYQQDPGMELHLIHYSYGVNSTEKGDLSSESTVSRIRTEHFPLTLESARPSHTSQYLCASSRAISLPHEKLFFGSGTQLSVL.

The V gene is TRBV5-1, the J gene TRBJ1-1; no clear D. Germline CDR1 and CDR2: SGHRS and YFSETQ. CDR3 length: 15 amino acids. Trimming shortened V by 0 bases and J by 4 bases, and 13 bases separated the two germline ends. For the CDR3, the DNA is TGCGCCAGCAGCTTGGGACACCAGGCGGGCACTGAAGCTTTCTTT. Translating gives CASSLGHQAGTEAFF.

The table lists this clone with a count of one. CDR3 in DNA: TGCGCCAGCAGCTTGGATCGGTCCTCTGGAAACACCATATATTTT. Its translation: CASSLDRSSGNTIYF. The V and J genes are TRBV5-1 and TRBJ1-3, with D hard to call. Trimming cost V 0 bases and J 0 bases, with 7 bases left between them. The CDR3 is 15 amino acids. Germline loops: CDR1 SGHRS, CDR2 YFSETQ.

Turning to this clone: At the DNA level, this CDR3 is encoded by other sequences in the same sample as well. The V gene is TRBV7-9, the J gene TRBJ1-2; the D gene is possibly TRBD1 (5 bases). The CDR3 is 14 amino acids. The germline CDR1 and CDR2 sequences are SEHNR and FQNEAQ (reference sequence). The V gene lost 2 bases and the J gene lost 2 bases, with 9 bases spanning the gap. CDR3 DNA: TGTGCCAGCAGCTTATCGGGACGAAACTATGGCTACACCTTC. Its protein is CASSLSGRNYGYTF.

The chain links TRBV7-6 to TRBJ2-2; 12 bases match TRBD2. Unmatched junction bases numbered 9, after V lost 6 bases and J lost 4 bases. Germline CDR1 reads SGHVS; CDR2 reads FNYEAQ. CDR3 length equals 17 residues. Written as DNA, the CDR3 is TGTGCCAGCAGTTTAAGGACTAGCGGGAAGGTCACCGGGGAGCTGTTTTTT. Translating gives CASSLRTSGKVTGELFF.

The V gene is TRBV25-1, the J gene TRBJ2-7; TRBD1 aligns across 7 bases. This CDR3 is 15 amino acids long. The V gene end was trimmed by 2 bases and the J gene end by 0 bases; junction bases not matched to a gene: 4. Looked up from germline, CDR1 is MGHDK and CDR2 is SYGVNS. CDR3 in DNA: TGTGCCAGCAGTGAAAGACAGGGAATCTCCTACGAGCAGTACTTC. This sequence encodes CASSERQGISYEQYF.

The chain carries TRBV6-6 and TRBJ2-7; TRBD2 is a possible D gene (6 bases). Germline CDR1 MNHNY, CDR2 SVGAGI (reference sequence). CDR3 length: 13 residues. V shed 6 bases and J shed 6 bases, with 15 bases lying between them. As DNA, the CDR3 is TGTGCCAGCAGCCAACGGGGAGGACGCGAGCAGTACTTC. This codes for CASSQRGGREQYF.

This chain links TRBV4-1 with TRBJ2-7; 7 bases are shared with TRBD1. V gave up 2 bases and J gave up 1 base; unmatched junction bases: 5. The CDR3 consists of 15 residues. CDR1 MGHRA and CDR2 YSYEKL come from the germline V gene. The CDR3 is CASSQLDRQSYEQYF. The CDR3 DNA sequence: TGCGCCAGCAGCCAACTGGACAGGCAGTCCTACGAGCAGTACTTC.

J is TRBJ2-3 and V is TRBV10-1, with D perhaps being TRBD1 or TRBD2 (5 bases each). V was trimmed by 2 bases and J by 0 bases, leaving 15 bases between them. Germline loops: CDR1 WNHNN, CDR2 SYGVQD (reference sequence). The CDR3 runs to 17 residues. CDR3 protein: CASSEQGTGASTDTQYF. Here the CDR3 DNA reads TGCGCCAGCAGTGAGCAAGGGACGGGTGCTAGCACAGATACGCAGTATTTT.